This TCR beta chain was captured in a study of T cells in tumors after PD-1 blockade. Overall study context: A subset received ongoing vismodegib 150 mg daily alongside anti-PD-1 therapy.

Concerning this clone itself: Its antigen is unidentified.

Genomic DNA template from tumor biopsies or peripheral blood, roughly 616 ng to 6,500 ng input. V was pared by 1 base and J by 3 bases, with 10 bases between. This CDR3 has 14 residues. The germline CDR1 and CDR2 sequences are SGHTA and FQGNSA. Study-wide points: Some novel exhausted tumor clones appeared in pre-treatment blood, suggesting peripheral recruitment.

Data came from immunoSEQ multiplex PCR; TCRdb stores just in-frame clones and leaves some out. This table has some 43,000 clones, 81% appearing once. The source is a human donor with basal cell carcinoma. The chain uses TRBV7-2 and TRBJ2-7; no clear D gene. The sequencing used PBMCs, collected before anti-PD-1 treatment. CDR3 loop: CASSLVDAVYEQYF. DNA for the CDR3: TGTGCCAGCAGCTTAGTAGACGCAGTCTACGAGCAGTACTTC.